What follows are 26 T cell receptor beta chains derived from one specimen sequenced in a study of T-cell memory formation after mild COVID-19. A single record per CDR3 protein comes from TCRdb applying MiXCR to the 5' RACE reads. The sample holds under 300,000 distinct CDR3 sequences, 16% seen once. Sequencing used PBMCs or a T cell subset sorted from them (not recorded which). These receptors all come from a man aged 18-30 years who had mild COVID-19 (a few samples of this study predate the infection). Cell type and time point are not known.

This clonotype appeared a few times. The chain recombines TRBV12-3 or TRBV12-4 with TRBJ1-4, with D tentatively TRBD1 (6 bases). CDR3 size: 14 residues. V dropped 3 bases and J dropped 4 bases, with 9 bases sitting between them. DNA of the CDR3: TGTGCCAGCAGTTTGGGGGGGCTTAATGAAAAACTGTTTTTT. Amino acids: CASSLGGLNEKLFF.

The rearrangement joins TRBV10-3 to TRBJ2-5; TRBD2 matches at 9 bases. The germline V gene encodes CDR1 ENHRY and CDR2 SYGVKD. Trimming at V came to 0 bases and at J to 0 bases, leaving 2 bases not matched to a gene. This CDR3 contains 16 residues. The CDR3 sequence: CAISESSGGNQETQYF. CDR3 sequence (DNA): TGTGCCATCAGTGAGTCGAGCGGGGGGAACCAAGAGACCCAGTACTTC.

This clonotype occurred a few times. The V call is TRBV20-1, the J call TRBJ2-5; possibly TRBD2 for D (5 bases). V lost 3 bases, J lost 2 bases, and 13 bases lay in between. CDR1 and CDR2 (germline): DFQATT, SNEGSKA (reference sequence). This CDR3 region has 14 residues. The CDR3 DNA reads as TGCAGTGCTAGTTCGGCGGGCCCGCAAGAGACCCAGTACTTC. Its protein product is CSASSAGPQETQYF.

This chain connects TRBV5-4 to TRBJ2-3, with 7 bases aligning to TRBD1. Germline CDR1 reads SGHNT; CDR2 reads YYREEE (reference sequence). J was trimmed by 4 bases and V by 2 bases; bases with no gene match: 10. The CDR3 spans 16 residues. The CDR3 nucleotides are TGTGCCAGCAGCTTAGCTTTCGACAGGGCGGCAGATACGCAGTATTTT. The encoded protein is CASSLAFDRAADTQYF.

The rearrangement joins TRBV15 to TRBJ2-5, with 9 bases fitting TRBD1. The germline CDR1 and CDR2 sequences are LNHNV and YYDKDF (reference sequence). This CDR3 has 15 amino acids. The J segment lost 5 bases and the V segment lost 5 bases, leaving 9 bases of the junction unmatched. CDR3 sequence (DNA): TGTGCCACCAGCGCGGACAGGGGAAGTTGGGAGACCCAGTACTTC. It yields the protein CATSADRGSWETQYF. The complete variable domain, with remaining parts taken from reference TRBV15 and TRBJ2-5, reads DAMVIQNPRYQVTQFGKPVTLSCSQTLNHNVMYWYQQKSSQAPKLLFHYYDKDFNNEADTPDNFQSRRPNTSFCFLDIRSPGLGDTAMYLCATSADRGSWETQYFGPGTRLLVL.

The chain joins TRBV20-1 to TRBJ2-7; TRBD2 matches 7 bases. Germline-derived CDR1 and CDR2 are DFQATT and SNEGSKA (reference sequence). CDR3 size: 13 residues. J gave up 3 bases and V 6 bases, and 8 bases lay outside the gene matches. The CDR3 coding sequence is TGCAGTGCAACCCGGGACTACGGCTACGAGCAGTACTTC. Translation: CSATRDYGYEQYF.

The chain couples TRBV5-1 to TRBJ2-5; 12 bases are a match to TRBD1. Germline CDR1 SGHRS, CDR2 YFSETQ. J lost 5 bases, V lost 0 bases, and 5 bases had no gene match. The CDR3 sequence is 16 residues long. CDR3 nucleotides: TGCGCCAGCAGCTTGGACGGGACAGGGGGCACGGAGACCCAGTACTTC. This gives the protein CASSLDGTGGTETQYF.

This clonotype was seen at least ten times. The genes are TRBV10-3 and TRBJ2-3; D unclear. Germline values: CDR1 ENHRY, CDR2 SYGVKD. Between the trimmed V and J ends, which lost 6 bases and 2 bases, there was a span of 12 bases. The CDR3 sequence is 14 residues long. Here the CDR3 reads CAIRSRANTDTQYF. CDR3 sequence (DNA): TGTGCCATCAGGTCCCGGGCCAACACAGATACGCAGTATTTT.

The chain has TRBV5-1 and TRBJ1-2, with 9 bases that match TRBD1. The V gene's germline CDR1 is SGHRS and CDR2 YFSETQ. The CDR3 is made up of 12 amino acids. J was trimmed by 8 bases and V by 4 bases; bases with no gene match: 3. The CDR3 DNA reads TGCGCCAGCAGCGGGACAGGGTCCGGCTACACCTTC. Translating it yields CASSGTGSGYTF.

The CDR3 spells CASSYQSATNSPLHF. As DNA, the CDR3 is TGTGCCAGCAGTTACCAATCAGCGACTAATTCACCCCTCCACTTT. The chain employs TRBV6-5 and TRBJ1-6, with D uncertain. With 2 bases removed from V and 6 bases from J, the gap between germline ends came to 11 bases. Germline values: CDR1 MNHEY, CDR2 SVGAGI. This CDR3 comprises 15 residues.

A few counts support this clonotype. The V and J genes are TRBV12-3 or TRBV12-4 and TRBJ2-7; tentatively, D is TRBD1 (6 bases). Trimming cost V 3 bases and J 3 bases, with 9 bases left between them. The CDR3 is 13 amino acids. The CDR3 nucleotides are TGTGCCAGCAGTTTCGACAGGAACTACGAGCAGTACTTC. Its translation: CASSFDRNYEQYF.

The gene calls are TRBV6-5 and TRBJ2-7; possibly TRBD2 for D (6 bases). V lost 4 bases to trimming and J lost 11 bases, with 12 bases between them. The germline CDR1 and CDR2 sequences are MNHEY and SVGAGI. This CDR3 region has 11 residues. DNA for the CDR3: TGTGCCAGCAGTTCTACGGGAGCGAAGTACGTC. This gives the protein CASSSTGAKYV.

The chain uses TRBV5-1 and TRBJ1-1; D is perhaps TRBD1 (6 bases). The germline V gene has CDR1 SGHRS and CDR2 YFSETQ. CDR3 length: 13 amino acids. The germline V and J ends were trimmed by 2 bases and 4 bases, with 9 bases remaining between them. The DNA for the CDR3 is TGCGCCAGCAGCTTCGGACAGTTCACTGAAGCTTTCTTT. Protein: CASSFGQFTEAFF.

The chain combines TRBV9 with TRBJ2-3; D remains ambiguous. Germline loops: CDR1 SGDLS, CDR2 YYNGEE. V was trimmed by 7 bases and J by 5 bases, leaving 5 bases between them. CDR3 length: 10 amino acids. The CDR3 coding sequence is TGTGCCAGCGGAGAAGATACGCAGTATTTT. Encoded protein: CASGEDTQYF. Complete variable domain (other parts from reference TRBV9 and TRBJ2-3): DSGVTQTPKHLITATGQRVTLRCSPRSGDLSVYWYQQSLDQGLQFLIQYYNGEERAKGNILERFSAQQFPDLHSELNLSSLELGDSALYFCASGEDTQYFGPGTRLTVL.

The chain joins TRBV3-1 to TRBJ1-2; D possibly corresponds to TRBD1 (6 bases). The CDR3 length is 14 residues. Germline V gene lookup returns CDR1 LGHDT and CDR2 YNNKEL (reference sequence). V gave up 1 base and J gave up 7 bases, with 13 bases separating them. CDR3 amino acids: CASSQVSQGSGYTF. The DNA for the CDR3 is TGTGCCAGCAGCCAAGTCTCACAGGGAAGTGGCTACACCTTC.

This clonotype appeared many times. The DNA for the CDR3 is TGTGCCAGCAGCACCGTAGCGGGGGCGGGATACAATGAGCAGTTCTTC. It specifies CASSTVAGAGYNEQFF. V is TRBV7-3 and J is TRBJ2-1; TRBD2 aligns across 9 bases. With V trimmed by 5 bases and J by 4 bases, 9 bases remained unmatched. This CDR3 contains 16 residues. CDR1 is SGHTA, CDR2 FQGTGA, per germline.

This clonotype was seen more than once but under ten times. The V gene is TRBV20-1, the J gene TRBJ1-3, with unresolved D. CDR3 size: 14 residues. V shed 5 bases and J shed 0 bases, with 11 bases lying between them. Germline CDR1 DFQATT, CDR2 SNEGSKA (reference sequence). CDR3 in amino acids: CSASAPNSGNTIYF. CDR3 nucleotides: TGCAGTGCTTCAGCCCCAAACTCTGGAAACACCATATATTTT.

This clonotype appeared a few times. The chain carries TRBV6-4 and TRBJ2-7; tentative D call: TRBD2 (5 bases). V was cut by 0 bases and J by 3 bases, with 12 bases left in between. Germline V gene sequence: CDR1 MRHNA, CDR2 SNTAGT. This CDR3 is 15 amino acids long. For the CDR3, the DNA is TGTGCCAGCAGTGACTCCCAGCGGATGTTCTACGAGCAGTACGTC. Its protein is CASSDSQRMFYEQYV.

The chain uses TRBV4-3 and TRBJ2-5, with no clear D. Trimming left V 0 bases short and J 5 bases short, with 7 bases between. CDR1 is LGHNA and CDR2 is YSLEER in the germline V gene. CDR3 length equals 13 residues. CDR3 amino acids: CASSQEPLETQYF. The CDR3 region has the DNA TGCGCCAGCAGCCAAGAACCGCTGGAGACCCAGTACTTC.

The gene calls are TRBV20-1 and TRBJ1-1; 9 bases line up with TRBD1. Germline CDR1 DFQATT, CDR2 SNEGSKA (reference sequence). V gave up 6 bases and J gave up 11 bases; unmatched junction bases: 7. The CDR3 contains 11 residues. The CDR3: CSAKQGAGAFF. In nucleotides, the CDR3 is TGCAGTGCAAAACAGGGGGCAGGGGCTTTCTTT.

This clonotype turned up a few times. The chain links TRBV6-5 to TRBJ1-2; D is perhaps TRBD1 (5 bases). V lost 5 bases and J lost 5, with 18 bases in between. Germline CDR1 MNHEY, CDR2 SVGAGI. The length of the CDR3 is 15 residues. The CDR3 bases are TGTGCCAGCAGTACCCCGGGGGGAAGTTTTTATGGCTACACCTTC. Protein sequence: CASSTPGGSFYGYTF.

The V call is TRBV12-5, the J call TRBJ1-4, with D tentatively TRBD1 (5 bases). The CDR3 is 14 amino acids. V gave up 5 bases and J gave up 7 bases, with 14 bases separating them. Germline V CDR1 and CDR2: LGHNT, FRNRAP. DNA of the CDR3: TGTGCTAGTGGTCCACACGGGGGTAGTGAAAAACTGTTTTTT. Translated: CASGPHGGSEKLFF.

This clonotype was observed a handful of times. The chain carries TRBV7-3 and TRBJ2-7; 9 nucleotides line up with TRBD1. CDR1 is SGHTA and CDR2 is FQGTGA in the germline V gene. The CDR3 runs to 15 residues. J was trimmed by 3 bases and V by 5 bases; bases with no gene match: 8. CDR3 nucleotide sequence: TGTGCCAGCAGCCCGACCGGGACAGGGAACTACGAGCAGTACTTC. Translated, it gives CASSPTGTGNYEQYF.

The gene calls are TRBV2 and TRBJ2-5; D gene unclear. The germline gives CDR1 SNHLY, CDR2 FYNNEI. The length of the CDR3 is 15 residues. Trimming left V 3 bases short and J 0 bases short, with 11 bases between. The CDR3: CASSESPTYQETQYF. The DNA for the CDR3 is TGTGCCAGCAGTGAGTCCCCCACGTACCAAGAGACCCAGTACTTC.

CDR3 sequence reads: CATSRGPFFPGAHNEKLFF. DNA of the CDR3: TGTGCCACCAGCAGAGGCCCTTTCTTTCCCGGGGCCCATAATGAAAAACTGTTTTTT. The V and J genes are TRBV15 and TRBJ1-4, with TRBD1 as a possible D gene (5 bases). V was clipped by 1 base and J by 4 bases, with 22 bases between them. The CDR3 has 19 residues. CDR1 is LNHNV and CDR2 is YYDKDF in the germline V gene (reference sequence).

The V and J genes are TRBV28 and TRBJ2-1; tentative D call: TRBD1 (5 bases). The CDR3 runs 12 residues. Deletions cut 4 bases from V and 6 bases from J, with 7 bases between. CDR1 is MDHEN, CDR2 SYDVKM, per germline. For the CDR3, the DNA is TGTGCCAGCAGTTCGACAGTCAATGAGCAGTTCTTC. It specifies CASSSTVNEQFF. The complete variable domain, with remaining parts taken from reference TRBV28 and TRBJ2-1, reads DVKVTQSSRYLVKRTGEKVFLECVQDMDHENMFWYRQDPGLGLRLIYFSYDVKMKEKGDIPEGYSVSREKKERFSLILESASTNQTSMYLCASSSTVNEQFFGPGTRLTVL.